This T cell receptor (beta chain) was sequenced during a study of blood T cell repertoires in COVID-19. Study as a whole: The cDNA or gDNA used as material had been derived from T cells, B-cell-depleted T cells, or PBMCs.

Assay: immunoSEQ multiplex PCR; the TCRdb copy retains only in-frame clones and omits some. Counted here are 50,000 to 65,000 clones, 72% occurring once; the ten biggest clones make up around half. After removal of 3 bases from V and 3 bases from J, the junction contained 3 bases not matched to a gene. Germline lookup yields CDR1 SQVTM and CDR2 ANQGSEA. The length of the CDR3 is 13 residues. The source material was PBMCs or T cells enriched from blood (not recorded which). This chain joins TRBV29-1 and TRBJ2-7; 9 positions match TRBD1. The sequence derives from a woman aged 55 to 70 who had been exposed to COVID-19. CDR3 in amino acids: CSVETGGGYEQYF. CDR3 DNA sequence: TGCAGCGTTGAGACAGGGGGGGGCTACGAGCAGTACTTC.